These 20 T cell receptor beta chains originate from one sample sequenced in a study of cytomegalovirus exposure and HLA in healthy donors. Both 60 Vbeta primers and 13 Jbeta primers went into the PCR. Clones were sequenced by immunoSEQ multiplex PCR, and TCRdb holds only the in-frame ones, with some missing. Of around 150,000 clones listed, about 72% are singletons. The specimen was PBMCs. The receptors were gathered from a man aged 60-69 years in good health and CMV-seronegative.

There are a few counts of this clone. The V gene is TRBV14, the J gene TRBJ1-4; unclear D gene. CDR1 SGHDN and CDR2 FVKESK come from the germline V gene. The V end was cut by 1 base, the J end by 7 bases, with 13 bases between. The CDR3 is 15 amino acids. The CDR3 is CASSQAGGRGEKLFF. CDR3 sequence (DNA): TGTGCCAGCAGCCAAGCCGGCGGCCGTGGTGAAAAACTGTTTTTT.

V usage is TRBV7-9 and J usage is TRBJ1-1, with 8 bases matching TRBD1. This CDR3 is built from 12 residues. Germline-derived CDR1 and CDR2 are SEHNR and FQNEAQ (reference sequence). With 5 bases clipped from V and 10 bases from J, the junction kept 6 bases outside the gene matches. As DNA, the CDR3 is TGTGCCAGCAGCATTGGACAGGGAACAGCTTTCTTT. This gives the protein CASSIGQGTAFF.

This clone has a single count. CDR3 bases: TGCGCCAGCAGCTCGCAGGGGGACGAGCAGTACTTC. This codes for CASSSQGDEQYF. The rearrangement links TRBV5-1 to TRBJ2-7, with TRBD1 matching over 7 bases. The germline V gene has CDR1 SGHRS and CDR2 YFSETQ. V lost 3 bases, J lost 5 bases, and 2 bases stayed unmatched. This CDR3 has 12 amino acids.

This clone was picked up a small number of times. The chain uses TRBV2 and TRBJ2-4; D is possibly TRBD1 (5 bases). This CDR3 spans 17 amino acids. Germline CDR1 is SNHLY and CDR2 is FYNNEI. V was pared by 0 bases and J by 0 bases, with 12 bases between. DNA of the CDR3: TGTGCCAGCAGTGAAGCGGGTACAGGCCTAGCCAAAAACATTCAGTACTTC. It specifies CASSEAGTGLAKNIQYF.

The chain couples TRBV7-6 to TRBJ2-1; weak D call: TRBD2 (6 bases). The CDR3 extends over 15 amino acids. With 8 bases removed from V and 8 bases from J, the gap between germline ends came to 22 bases. CDR1 is SGHVS, CDR2 FNYEAQ, per germline. The CDR3 spells CASSLVGGGPDEQFF. The CDR3 coding sequence is TGTGCCAGCTCCCTGGTGGGAGGTGGACCGGATGAGCAGTTCTTC.

The rearrangement joins TRBV7-9 to TRBJ2-1; the D is unclear. Deletions cut 2 bases from V and 6 bases from J, with 5 bases between. CDR1 is SEHNR, CDR2 FQNEAQ, per germline (reference sequence). This CDR3 has 12 residues. CDR3: CASSLLINEQFF. In DNA form, the CDR3 reads TGTGCCAGCAGCTTACTTATCAATGAGCAGTTCTTC.

J is TRBJ2-7 and V is TRBV11-2; 8 nucleotides agree with TRBD1. The length of the CDR3 is 15 residues. Germline trimming cut 4 bases from V and 8 bases from J; bases unmatched to any gene: 13. Looked up from germline, CDR1 is SGHAT and CDR2 is FQNNGV. The CDR3 region has the DNA TGTGCCAGCAGCTCGGCTCGACAGGGGTGGAACAAGCAGTACTTC. Translated: CASSSARQGWNKQYF.

The rearrangement links TRBV28 to TRBJ2-2, with a possible D match to TRBD2 (6 bases). This CDR3 spans 14 amino acids. Trimming removed 8 bases at V and 4 bases at J, with 14 bases between. The V gene's germline CDR1 is MDHEN and CDR2 SYDVKM. Written as DNA, the CDR3 is TGTGCCAGCCGGGAGCAGGGTAGCACCGGGGAGCTGTTTTTT. It yields the protein CASREQGSTGELFF.

The chain uses TRBV10-2 and TRBJ2-7; 8 bases line up with TRBD1. This CDR3 has 15 residues. J was trimmed by 2 bases and V by 2 bases; bases with no gene match: 5. Germline V gives CDR1 WSHSY, CDR2 SAAADI. CDR3 DNA sequence: TGCGCCAGCAGTGAGCCACAGGGGGATGCCTACGAGCAGTACTTC. This sequence encodes CASSEPQGDAYEQYF.

The chain employs TRBV10-3 and TRBJ2-2; TRBD1 matches at 7 bases. This CDR3 spans 18 amino acids. The V gene end was trimmed by 1 base and the J gene end by 1 base; junction bases not matched to a gene: 9. Germline CDR1 ENHRY, CDR2 SYGVKD. The CDR3 spells CAISEWRTGVQNTGELFF. The CDR3 DNA reads TGTGCCATCAGTGAGTGGAGAACAGGGGTCCAGAACACCGGGGAGCTGTTTTTT.

V and J are TRBV7-3 and TRBJ2-2, with 8 bases identical to TRBD2. V lost 3 bases, J lost 2 bases, and 5 bases stayed unmatched. The CDR3 is 16 residues long. Germline CDR1 is SGHTA and CDR2 is FQGTGA. The CDR3 nucleotides read TGTGCCAGCAGCTTTCCGCTAGCGGGTAACACCGGGGAGCTGTTTTTT. This encodes CASSFPLAGNTGELFF.

In its sample, this clone was seen a few times. The rearrangement uses TRBV4-1 and TRBJ2-7, with 7 bases that match TRBD2. CDR1 is MGHRA, CDR2 YSYEKL, per germline. J lost 3 bases, V lost 1 base, and 6 bases had no gene match. The CDR3 spans 15 residues. Here the CDR3 reads CASSQVRGSSYEQYF. The CDR3 DNA is TGCGCCAGCAGCCAAGTCCGCGGGAGTAGCTACGAGCAGTACTTC.

This sequence joins TRBV11-2 and TRBJ2-1, with D possibly matching TRBD2 (6 bases). The CDR3 has 14 amino acids. CDR1 and CDR2 (germline): SGHAT, FQNNGV. V shed 1 base and J shed 8 bases, with 12 bases lying between them. CDR3 residues: CASSLGRVQDEQFF. The DNA for the CDR3 is TGTGCCAGCAGCTTAGGGAGGGTGCAGGATGAGCAGTTCTTC.

The sample holds a few counts of this clone. J is TRBJ1-1 and V is TRBV30; TRBD1 might be the D (5 bases). Germline CDR1 is GTSNPN and CDR2 is SVGIG (reference sequence). V was cut by 0 bases and J by 3 bases, with 11 bases left in between. This CDR3 region has 14 residues. The chain's CDR3 is CAWSVKGSHTEAFF. CDR3 sequence (DNA): TGTGCCTGGAGTGTAAAGGGGTCGCACACTGAAGCTTTCTTT. The variable domain in full, with the rest retrieved from reference TRBV30 and TRBJ1-1, is SQTIHQWPATLVQPVGSPLSLECTVEGTSNPNLYWYRQAAGRGLQLLFYSVGIGQISSEVPQNLSASRPQDRQFILSSKKLLLSDSGFYLCAWSVKGSHTEAFFGQGTRLTVV.

The gene calls are TRBV19 and TRBJ2-7; a weak D match, TRBD2 (5 bases). V was shortened by 2 bases and J by 6 bases, with 20 bases between the two germline ends. The CDR3 has 16 amino acids. Germline loops: CDR1 LNHDA, CDR2 SQIVND (reference sequence). In nucleotides, the CDR3 is TGTGCCAGTAGTATATCCAAACTTAATCCTGCGGGCGAGCAGTACTTC. This codes for CASSISKLNPAGEQYF. Variable domain in full (rest from reference TRBV19 and TRBJ2-7): DGGITQSPKYLFRKEGQNVTLSCEQNLNHDAMYWYRQDPGQGLRLIYYSQIVNDFQKGDIAEGYSVSREKKESFPLTVTSAQKNPTAFYLCASSISKLNPAGEQYFGPGTRLTVT.

This clone turned up a few times. CDR3 residues: CASSPLIGASEAFF. The CDR3 nucleotides read TGTGCCAGCAGCCCCCTGATTGGTGCTAGTGAAGCTTTCTTT. V usage is TRBV5-4 and J usage is TRBJ1-1; D is undetermined. Germline CDR1 is SGHNT and CDR2 is YYREEE (reference sequence). The CDR3 totals 14 residues. Trimming took 4 bases from V and 7 from J, leaving 17 bases between them.

This clone was seen a handful of times. Here the CDR3 reads CASSQDGQEGQPQHF. The CDR3 nucleotides read TGCGCCAGCAGCCAAGATGGACAGGAGGGACAGCCCCAGCATTTT. The rearrangement links TRBV4-1 to TRBJ1-5; TRBD1 agrees at 7 bases. The CDR3 contains 15 residues. The V gene's germline CDR1 is MGHRA and CDR2 YSYEKL. The trim removed 0 bases at V and 7 bases at J, leaving 6 bases unmatched.

The V gene is TRBV6-5, the J gene TRBJ2-7, with D tentatively TRBD1 (5 bases). Trimming took 4 bases from V and 4 from J, leaving 17 bases between them. This CDR3 has 15 amino acids. Per the germline V gene, CDR1 is MNHEY and CDR2 is SVGAGI. The CDR3 nucleotides read TGTGCCAGCAGTTCCAAGGACATCCTTCATTACGAGCAGTACTTC. Amino acid sequence: CASSSKDILHYEQYF.

J is TRBJ2-1 and V is TRBV7-3; D is ambiguous. In germline, CDR1 is SGHTA, CDR2 FQGTGA. The CDR3 consists of 15 residues. V was cut by 2 bases and J by 0 bases, with 8 bases left in between. The CDR3: CASSLSAASYNEQFF. The CDR3 DNA reads as TGTGCCAGCAGCTTATCGGCGGCCTCCTACAATGAGCAGTTCTTC.

J is TRBJ1-5 and V is TRBV19, with D maybe TRBD1 (6 bases). The V and J ends lost 4 bases and 7 bases respectively, with 20 bases between them. The length of the CDR3 is 16 residues. Germline CDR1 reads LNHDA; CDR2 reads SQIVND (reference sequence). Here the CDR3 DNA reads TGTGCCAGTAGTACCACTACAGGGTCCCCGGGGCAGCCCCAGCATTTT. The encoded protein is CASSTTTGSPGQPQHF. Full variable domain (rest looked up from reference TRBV19 and TRBJ1-5): DGGITQSPKYLFRKEGQNVTLSCEQNLNHDAMYWYRQDPGQGLRLIYYSQIVNDFQKGDIAEGYSVSREKKESFPLTVTSAQKNPTAFYLCASSTTTGSPGQPQHFGDGTRLSIL.